These 21 T cell receptor beta chains came from one sample sequenced in a study of blood T cell repertoires in COVID-19. Measured with immunoSEQ multiplex PCR; TCRdb has only the in-frame clones, and not every one. Of around 200,000 clones in the sample, about nine tenths were seen once. Sequenced sample: peripheral blood. The receptors derive from a man in his forties with acute or convalescent COVID-19.

CDR3 protein: CASRVLAGDQYF. For the CDR3, the DNA is TGTGCCAGCAGAGTCCTAGCTGGTGACCAGTACTTC. The chain combines TRBV12-3 or TRBV12-4 with TRBJ2-5; tentative D call: TRBD2 (5 bases). The CDR3 spans 12 residues. Deletions cut 6 bases from V and 10 bases from J, with 15 bases between.

The chain recombines TRBV3-1 (or the pseudogene TRBV3-2) with TRBJ1-3; the match to TRBD1 covers 10 bases. The CDR3 consists of 19 residues. V shed 0 bases, J shed 0 bases, and the junction held 8 bases outside the gene matches. Germline V gene data show CDR1 as LGHDT and CDR2 as YNNKEL (reference sequence). This CDR3 reads CASSQEDRGWGFSGNTIYF. DNA for the CDR3: TGTGCCAGCAGCCAAGAGGACAGGGGGTGGGGGTTCTCTGGAAACACCATATATTTT.

The V and J genes are TRBV5-1 and TRBJ1-1, with TRBD1 matching 8 bases. V was pared by 0 bases and J by 5 bases, with 6 bases of the junction left unmatched. The CDR3 length is 15 residues. Germline values: CDR1 SGHRS, CDR2 YFSETQ. DNA for the CDR3: TGCGCCAGCAGCTTGGCCACAGGGGGAAAAACTGAAGCTTTCTTT. Protein product: CASSLATGGKTEAFF.

The rearrangement uses TRBV5-1 and TRBJ2-5; 9 bases are shared with TRBD1. V lost 4 bases, J lost 5 bases, and 6 bases stayed unmatched. This CDR3 region has 14 residues. Germline values: CDR1 SGHRS, CDR2 YFSETQ. CDR3 protein: CASSPGTGLETQYF. The CDR3 nucleotides are TGCGCCAGCAGCCCTGGGACAGGGCTGGAGACCCAGTACTTC.

For the CDR3, the DNA is TGTGCCAGCAGCTTAACTAACGCCGAGACCCAGTACTTC. It specifies CASSLTNAETQYF. The chain uses TRBV7-6 and TRBJ2-5; no clear D gene. V shed 2 bases and J shed 5 bases, with 9 bases lying between them. This CDR3 contains 13 residues. Germline V gives CDR1 SGHVS, CDR2 FNYEAQ.

V usage is TRBV2 and J usage is TRBJ1-1; TRBD1 agrees at 7 bases. This CDR3 has 17 residues. Trimming removed 2 bases from V and 1 base from J; junction bases left unmatched: 10. Germline values: CDR1 SNHLY, CDR2 FYNNEI. The CDR3 nucleotides read TGTGCCAGCAGTGAACTCCCCTCAGGGGGGCGGAACACTGAAGCTTTCTTT. Its protein product is CASSELPSGGRNTEAFF.

This clone was observed a few times. The identical CDR3 is also encoded by other nucleotide sequences in the sample. This chain joins TRBV7-7 and TRBJ2-7; TRBD2 matches at 12 bases. The CDR3 runs to 16 residues. From germline, CDR1 is SSHAT and CDR2 FNYEAQ (reference sequence). The junction had 8 bases not matched to a gene; V was cut back by 5 bases and J by 3 bases. The CDR3 region has the DNA TGTGCCAGCAGCCCAGGGCTAGCGGGGGGGGTCTACGAGCAGTACTTC. It yields the protein CASSPGLAGGVYEQYF.

The chain carries TRBV18 and TRBJ2-5; 8 bases are a match to TRBD1. Germline values: CDR1 KGHSH, CDR2 LQKENI. This CDR3 has 15 residues. The junction had 9 bases not matched to a gene; V was cut back by 6 bases and J by 3 bases. The CDR3: CASSPGQGREETQYF. The DNA of the CDR3 is TGTGCCAGCTCCCCCGGACAGGGAAGGGAAGAGACCCAGTACTTC.

For this clone: Within the sample, other DNA sequences also encode this same CDR3. The chain carries TRBV6-5 and TRBJ2-7; 10 positions match TRBD2. Germline CDR1 and CDR2: MNHEY and SVGAGI. CDR3 length: 15 residues. V shed 0 bases and J 4 bases; nucleotides not matched to a gene: 3. Here the CDR3 reads CASSYSASGSYEQYF. The CDR3 bases are TGTGCCAGCAGTTACTCGGCTAGCGGGAGTTACGAGCAGTACTTC.

The chain uses TRBV27 and TRBJ2-3; D call uncertain. V was trimmed by 6 bases and J by 5 bases, leaving 12 bases between them. The CDR3 covers 13 residues. Germline V gives CDR1 MNHEY, CDR2 SMNVEV (reference sequence). The CDR3 reads CASSFSERDTQYF. CDR3 coding DNA: TGTGCCAGCAGCTTTTCCGAGAGAGATACGCAGTATTTT.

This chain joins TRBV28 and TRBJ2-4; 8 positions agree with TRBD1. Looked up from germline, CDR1 is MDHEN and CDR2 is SYDVKM. This CDR3 has 16 amino acids. V lost 3 bases, J lost 1 base, and 5 bases stayed unmatched. CDR3 amino acids: CASSFQGASAKNIQYF. In nucleotides, the CDR3 is TGTGCCAGCAGTTTTCAGGGGGCCTCGGCCAAAAACATTCAGTACTTC. The entire variable domain, with the rest obtained from reference TRBV28 and TRBJ2-4, is as follows: DVKVTQSSRYLVKRTGEKVFLECVQDMDHENMFWYRQDPGLGLRLIYFSYDVKMKEKGDIPEGYSVSREKKERFSLILESASTNQTSMYLCASSFQGASAKNIQYFGAGTRLSVL.

The rearrangement uses TRBV6-1 and TRBJ2-5; 9 bases fit TRBD2. The CDR3 has 15 amino acids. Germline V gene data show CDR1 as MNHNS and CDR2 as SASEGT. The V segment lost 3 bases and the J segment 4 bases; nucleotides outside the gene matches: 6. The CDR3 sequence: CASSDRLAGTETQYF. For the CDR3, the DNA is TGTGCCAGCAGTGACCGGCTAGCGGGAACAGAGACCCAGTACTTC.

The genes are TRBV5-1 and TRBJ1-4; D perhaps matches TRBD1 (6 bases). The germline gives CDR1 SGHRS, CDR2 YFSETQ. CDR3 size: 14 residues. V lost 0 bases, J lost 7 bases, and 10 bases lay in between. The CDR3 sequence is CASSLDRAAEKLFF. In DNA form, the CDR3 reads TGCGCCAGCAGCTTGGACAGGGCGGCTGAAAAACTGTTTTTT.

J is TRBJ2-3 and V is TRBV4-2, with D perhaps matching TRBD2 (5 bases). V was clipped by 1 base and J by 1 base, with 12 bases between them. The germline gives CDR1 LGHNA, CDR2 YNFKEQ. This CDR3 contains 16 residues. Here the CDR3 DNA reads TGTGCCAGCAGCCAAGGGGGTAGCGAACGCACAGATACGCAGTATTTT. As protein: CASSQGGSERTDTQYF.

The V call is TRBV30, the J call TRBJ1-2; possible D gene TRBD1, 5 bases. This CDR3 is 13 amino acids long. Trimming took off 3 bases at V and 1 base at J, with 9 bases between the two ends. Germline values: CDR1 GTSNPN, CDR2 SVGIG (reference sequence). In DNA, the CDR3 is TGTGCCTGGAGCCAACAGGTTAACTATGGCTACACCTTC. Its translation is CAWSQQVNYGYTF.

The rearrangement links TRBV24-1 to TRBJ2-3, with 9 bases that match TRBD2. Germline CDR1 and CDR2: KGHDR and SFDVKD. CDR3 length equals 16 residues. The V segment lost 10 bases and the J segment 2 bases; nucleotides outside the gene matches: 12. This CDR3 reads CATGETSGTATDTQYF. The CDR3 nucleotides read TGTGCCACGGGGGAGACTAGCGGCACTGCCACAGATACGCAGTATTTT.

J is TRBJ1-1 and V is TRBV19, with D unresolved. Germline V gene data show CDR1 as LNHDA and CDR2 as SQIVND (reference sequence). The V gene lost 8 bases and the J gene lost 0 bases, with 10 bases spanning the gap. The CDR3 spans 13 residues. The CDR3 nucleotides are TGTGCCAGTCAGACACCGTTGAACACTGAAGCTTTCTTT. Protein: CASQTPLNTEAFF. The variable domain in full, with the rest retrieved from reference TRBV19 and TRBJ1-1, is DGGITQSPKYLFRKEGQNVTLSCEQNLNHDAMYWYRQDPGQGLRLIYYSQIVNDFQKGDIAEGYSVSREKKESFPLTVTSAQKNPTAFYLCASQTPLNTEAFFGQGTRLTVV.

J is TRBJ2-3 and V is TRBV4-2; 14 nucleotides match TRBD2. Germline trimming cut 0 bases from V and 5 bases from J; bases unmatched to any gene: 4. The V gene's germline CDR1 is LGHNA and CDR2 YNFKEQ. The CDR3 is 17 amino acids. In nucleotides, the CDR3 is TGTGCCAGCAGCCAAGATCCCGGGACTAGCGGGAGAGATACGCAGTATTTT. Protein sequence: CASSQDPGTSGRDTQYF.

CDR3 sequence reads: CASSIVGGQTYGYTF. DNA for the CDR3: TGTGCCAGTAGTATAGTAGGCGGACAGACTTATGGCTACACCTTC. The rearrangement joins TRBV19 to TRBJ1-2; weak D call: TRBD1 (6 bases). The germline gives CDR1 LNHDA, CDR2 SQIVND (reference sequence). The V gene lost 1 base and the J gene lost 5 bases, with 14 bases spanning the gap. The CDR3 contains 15 residues.

This sequence joins TRBV4-1 and TRBJ2-3, with 10 bases identical to TRBD2. The CDR3 is 17 residues long. Germline lookup yields CDR1 MGHRA and CDR2 YSYEKL. V was clipped by 4 bases and J by 3 bases; unmatched bases: 10. The CDR3 here is CASSPSPGLARTDTQYF. CDR3 DNA sequence: TGCGCCAGCAGCCCATCCCCGGGACTAGCGCGTACAGATACGCAGTATTTT.

The chain uses TRBV27 and TRBJ2-7; perhaps TRBD2 as D (5 bases). Germline loops: CDR1 MNHEY, CDR2 SMNVEV (reference sequence). The CDR3 length is 14 residues. V was pared by 5 bases and J by 4 bases, with 15 bases between. CDR3 amino acids: CASSRSGSIYEQYF. The CDR3 DNA follows: TGTGCCAGCAGTCGCAGCGGCTCCATATACGAGCAGTACTTC.